These T cell receptor beta chains were read from a single sample in a study of blood T cell repertoires in COVID-19. Profiling relied on immunoSEQ multiplex PCR, and the TCRdb table lists in-frame clones only, not all of them. The table has roughly 500,000 clones, 88% seen once. Sequenced material: PBMCs or T cells enriched from blood (not recorded which). Source of these receptors: a woman between 35 and 50 years old who had recovered from COVID-19. CDR3s include the opening cysteine and the closing phenylalanine or tryptophan. The D gene is left open where the match is weak. A row's size may be missing; if present it is once, few, many or a size class.

V,size,J,D,DNA,CDR3
TRBV19,-,TRBJ2-5,-,TGTGCCAGTAGGGGATCGGAGGGAGAGACCCAGTACTTC,CASRGSEGETQYF
TRBV27,-,TRBJ2-7,-,TGTGCCAGCAGTTTAATTCGGGGGACGGCCCCTTCCGAGCAGTACTTC,CASSLIRGTAPSEQYF
TRBV28,-,TRBJ1-5,-,TGTGCCAGCAGCCCAGGGCGAGGCCAGCCCCAGCATTTT,CASSPGRGQPQHF
TRBV27,-,TRBJ2-2,TRBD1,TGTGCCAGCAGTTTCGACAGGGGGAACACCGGGGAGCTGTTTTTT,CASSFDRGNTGELFF
TRBV27,-,TRBJ1-2,TRBD1,TGTGCCAGCACCTCGGGACAGGGGTTCCAAGGCTACACCTTC,CASTSGQGFQGYTF
TRBV12-3/TRBV12-4,-,TRBJ1-2,-,TGTGCCAGCAGTTTAGGACAGTCGTATGGCTACACCTTC,CASSLGQSYGYTF
TRBV28,-,TRBJ1-6,-,TGTGCCAGCGCATTCCCCTCGGCACCCCTCCACTTT,CASAFPSAPLHF
TRBV3-1/TRBV3-2,-,TRBJ2-7,-,TGTGCCAGCAGCCAATGGGCCAGCTCCTACGAGCAGTACTTC,CASSQWASSYEQYF
TRBV3-1/TRBV3-2,-,TRBJ1-2,TRBD1,TGTGCCAGCAGCCAGGGACAGGGTTCCTATGGCTACACCTTC,CASSQGQGSYGYTF
TRBV29-1,-,TRBJ1-2,-,TGCAGCGTTCTTGGGGGCCAGGACAGATGGGGCGGCTACACCTTC,CSVLGGQDRWGGYTF
TRBV5-1,-,TRBJ2-1,-,TGCGCCAGCATGCAGCAGGGTGTAGGCTACAATGAGCAGTTCTTC,CASMQQGVGYNEQFF
TRBV6-2/TRBV6-3,-,TRBJ1-2,-,TGTGCCAGCAGTTACGGTTCTGGCGGGGACTATGGCTACACCTTC,CASSYGSGGDYGYTF
TRBV5-6,-,TRBJ1-3,TRBD1,TGTGCCAGCAGCTGGGGGACAGGCTCTGGAAACACCATATATTTT,CASSWGTGSGNTIYF
TRBV4-3,-,TRBJ2-2,-,TGCGCCAGCAGCCACACTTGGATCAGGGGGAACACCGGGGAGCTGTTTTTT,CASSHTWIRGNTGELFF
TRBV7-2,-,TRBJ1-2,-,TGTGCCAGCAGCCGTAACAGGAACGTGGATCGAGGCTACACCTTC,CASSRNRNVDRGYTF
TRBV18,-,TRBJ1-4,-,TGTGCCAGCTCACCAACTTACAGGGATTCTGAAAAACTGTTTTTT,CASSPTYRDSEKLFF
TRBV10-3,-,TRBJ2-2,TRBD2,TGTGCCATCAGTGACACGACTAGCGGGAGGACCGGGGAGCTGTTTTTT,CAISDTTSGRTGELFF
TRBV18,-,TRBJ2-5,-,TGTGCCAGCTCACCACGCGGGGTCTCACAAGAGACCCAGTACTTC,CASSPRGVSQETQYF
TRBV9,-,TRBJ1-5,-,TGTGCCAGCAGCCAGTACGGGGGGCAACAGCCCCAGCATTTT,CASSQYGGQQPQHF
TRBV5-1,-,TRBJ1-1,-,TGCGCCAGCAGCTTGAAACAGGACACTGAAGCTTTCTTT,CASSLKQDTEAFF
TRBV19,-,TRBJ2-1,-,TGTGCCAGTAGTGTCTACTCGACAGGACGCTCCTACAATGAGCAGTTCTTC,CASSVYSTGRSYNEQFF
TRBV13,-,TRBJ1-1,TRBD1,TGTGCCAGCAGCTTTCCGGGACAGCTGAACACTGAAGCTTTCTTT,CASSFPGQLNTEAFF
TRBV7-2,-,TRBJ1-2,-,TGTGCCAGCTCCAGTCCGGCGGGGATTCCTAACTATGGCTACACCTTC,CASSSPAGIPNYGYTF
TRBV28,-,TRBJ1-2,TRBD1,TGTGCCAGCAGTTCGGGACAGGGGGATAACTATGGCTACACCTTC,CASSSGQGDNYGYTF
TRBV19,few,TRBJ1-1,-,TGTGCCAGTATTCTGGGAGGGGGGGCGTTCACTGAAGCTTTCTTT,CASILGGGAFTEAFF
TRBV11-3,-,TRBJ1-5,TRBD1,TGTGCCAGCAGCCTGGGGGACAGCGGGAGCAATCAGCCCCAGCATTTT,CASSLGDSGSNQPQHF
TRBV24-1,-,TRBJ2-1,-,TGTGCCACCAGTAGTCGGGAGTACAATGAGCAGTTCTTC,CATSSREYNEQFF
TRBV13,-,TRBJ2-1,TRBD2,TGTGCCAGCAGTTTTACTGCGGGAGTGTACAATGAGCAGTTCTTC,CASSFTAGVYNEQFF
TRBV5-1,-,TRBJ2-2,TRBD2,TGCGCCAGCAGCCCTCCGACTAGCGGGAGCGGTACCGGGGAGCTGTTTTTT,CASSPPTSGSGTGELFF
TRBV14,-,TRBJ1-2,TRBD1,TGTGCCAGCAGCCAAGGTTTAGGACAGGGCGGTGAATATGGCTACACCTTC,CASSQGLGQGGEYGYTF
TRBV5-1,-,TRBJ2-7,TRBD1,TGCGCCAGCAGCCCTACCTCGGACAGGGCCATTTCTTACGAGCAGTACTTC,CASSPTSDRAISYEQYF
TRBV10-3,-,TRBJ2-2,-,TGTGCCATCACCGATAGGGGATCCGGGGAGCTGTTTTTT,CAITDRGSGELFF
TRBV4-1,-,TRBJ1-2,-,TGCGCCAGCAGCGCCCAGGGGAACCTGAGGGGCTACACCTTC,CASSAQGNLRGYTF
TRBV27,-,TRBJ1-2,-,TGTGCCAGCAGTTTAAAGGGGGACATGTGGACCTTCTTC,CASSLKGDMWTFF